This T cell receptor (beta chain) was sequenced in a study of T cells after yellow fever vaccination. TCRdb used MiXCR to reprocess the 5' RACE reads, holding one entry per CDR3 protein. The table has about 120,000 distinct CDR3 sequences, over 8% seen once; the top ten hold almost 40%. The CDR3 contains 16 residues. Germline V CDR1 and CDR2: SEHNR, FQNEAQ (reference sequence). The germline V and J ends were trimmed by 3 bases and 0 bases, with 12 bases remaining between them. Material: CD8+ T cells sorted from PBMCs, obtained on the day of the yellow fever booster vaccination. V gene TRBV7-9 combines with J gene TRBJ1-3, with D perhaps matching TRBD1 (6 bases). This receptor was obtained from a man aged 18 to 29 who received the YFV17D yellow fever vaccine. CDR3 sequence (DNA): TGTGCCAGCAGCTTCGGACAGCTTATCTCTGGAAACACCATATATTTT. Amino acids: CASSFGQLISGNTIYF.